The sequence of this TCR beta chain was determined in a study of identical twins. The study's findings and limits: Out-of-frame alpha sequences common to twins exhibited an excess of low generation probability. Among beta out-of-frame sequences, excess sharing between twins appeared weaker.

TCRdb re-derived calls from the 5' RACE reads in MiXCR, one entry per CDR3 protein. The repertoire holds approximately 600,000 distinct CDR3 sequences, less than 9% seen once, with 1.5% to 2% in the top ten. Trimming stripped 5 bases from V and 4 bases from J, with 11 bases between. There are 14 residues in the CDR3. This clonotype was counted many times. The antigen is unknown. This sample also appeared in a second study, on yellow fever vaccine responses in identical twins.

The chain is built from TRBV12-3 or TRBV12-4 and TRBJ2-2; a possible D gene is TRBD2 (5 bases). This receptor was identified in a woman aged 18-35 years in good health. Sequences were obtained from PBMCs. The CDR3 sequence: CASSPRAGTGELFF. The CDR3 bases are TGTGCCAGCAGTCCTAGGGCGGGCACCGGGGAGCTGTTTTTT.